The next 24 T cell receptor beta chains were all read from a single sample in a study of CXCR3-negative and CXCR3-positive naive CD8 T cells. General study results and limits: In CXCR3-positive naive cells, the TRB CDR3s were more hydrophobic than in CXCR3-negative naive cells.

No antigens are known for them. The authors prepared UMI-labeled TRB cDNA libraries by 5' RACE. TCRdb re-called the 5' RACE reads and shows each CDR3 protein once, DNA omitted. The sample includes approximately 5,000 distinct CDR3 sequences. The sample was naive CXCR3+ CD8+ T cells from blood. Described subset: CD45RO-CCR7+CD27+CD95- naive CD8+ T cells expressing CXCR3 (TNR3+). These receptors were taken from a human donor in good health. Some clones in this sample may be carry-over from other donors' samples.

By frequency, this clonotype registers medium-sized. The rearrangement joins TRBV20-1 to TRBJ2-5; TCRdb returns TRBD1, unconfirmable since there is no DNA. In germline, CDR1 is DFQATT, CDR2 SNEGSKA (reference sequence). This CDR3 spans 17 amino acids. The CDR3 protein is CSARVAASGMSQETQYF.

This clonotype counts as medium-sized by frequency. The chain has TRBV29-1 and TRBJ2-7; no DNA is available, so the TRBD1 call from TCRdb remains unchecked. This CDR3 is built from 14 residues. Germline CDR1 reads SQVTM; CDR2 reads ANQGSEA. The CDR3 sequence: CSVRGGQTSHGQYF.

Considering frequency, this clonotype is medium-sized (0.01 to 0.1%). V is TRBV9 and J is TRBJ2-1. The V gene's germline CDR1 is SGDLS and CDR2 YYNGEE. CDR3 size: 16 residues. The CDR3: CASSVARGGSYNEQFF.

The CDR3 here is CSVEDLLTGEPGGETQYF. The V and J genes are TRBV29-1 and TRBJ2-5; TCRdb proposes TRBD1, but this gene call is untestable without DNA. The germline gives CDR1 SQVTM, CDR2 ANQGSEA. The CDR3 runs to 18 residues.

The CDR3 reads CASSPRTDSTDTQYF. The rearrangement links TRBV5-1 to TRBJ2-3. CDR3 length: 15 amino acids. CDR1 and CDR2 from the germline V gene are SGHRS and YFSETQ.

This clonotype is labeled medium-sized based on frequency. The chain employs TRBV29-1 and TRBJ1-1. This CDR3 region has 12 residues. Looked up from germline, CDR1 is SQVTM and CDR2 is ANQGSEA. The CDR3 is CSVDTGNTEAFF. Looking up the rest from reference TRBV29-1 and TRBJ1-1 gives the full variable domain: SAVISQKPSRDICQRGTSLTIQCQVDSQVTMMFWYRQQPGQSLTLIATANQGSEATYESGFVIDKFPISRPNLTFSTLTVSNMSPEDSSIYLCSVDTGNTEAFFGQGTRLTVV.

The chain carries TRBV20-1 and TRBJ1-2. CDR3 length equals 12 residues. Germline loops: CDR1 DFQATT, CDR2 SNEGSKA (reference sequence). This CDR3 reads CSARDIRDGYTF.

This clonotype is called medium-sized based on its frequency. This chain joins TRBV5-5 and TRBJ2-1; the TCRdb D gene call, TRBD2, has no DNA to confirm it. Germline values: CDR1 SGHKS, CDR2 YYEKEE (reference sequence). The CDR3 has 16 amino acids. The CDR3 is CASSSPGLAGVDEQFF.

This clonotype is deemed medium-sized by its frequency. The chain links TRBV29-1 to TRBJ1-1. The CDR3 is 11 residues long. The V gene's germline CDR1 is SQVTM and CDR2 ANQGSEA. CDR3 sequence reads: CSVDSRYEAFF.

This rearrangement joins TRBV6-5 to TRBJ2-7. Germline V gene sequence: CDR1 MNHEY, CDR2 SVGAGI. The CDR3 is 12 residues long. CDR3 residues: CASSLASGEQYF.

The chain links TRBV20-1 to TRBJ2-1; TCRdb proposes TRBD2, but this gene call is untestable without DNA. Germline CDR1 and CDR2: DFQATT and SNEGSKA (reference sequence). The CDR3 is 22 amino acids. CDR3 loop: CSARDFFGASGPISHRYNEQFF.

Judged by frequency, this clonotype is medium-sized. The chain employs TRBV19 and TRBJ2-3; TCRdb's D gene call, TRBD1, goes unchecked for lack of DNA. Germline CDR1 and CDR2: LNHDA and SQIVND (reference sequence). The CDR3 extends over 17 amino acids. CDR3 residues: CASSTLDRALFTDTQYF.

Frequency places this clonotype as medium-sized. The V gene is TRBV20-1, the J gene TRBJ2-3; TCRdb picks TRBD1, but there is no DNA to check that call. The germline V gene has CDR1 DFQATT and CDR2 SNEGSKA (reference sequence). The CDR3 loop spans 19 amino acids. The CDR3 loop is CSARDLGAWDPMSADTQYF.

The CDR3 is CSVRTGSTEAFF. The chain is built from TRBV29-1 and TRBJ1-1; TCRdb returns TRBD1, unconfirmable since there is no DNA. Germline values: CDR1 SQVTM, CDR2 ANQGSEA. The CDR3 spans 12 residues. The full variable domain, in which reference TRBV29-1 and TRBJ1-1 provide the parts outside the CDR3, is SAVISQKPSRDICQRGTSLTIQCQVDSQVTMMFWYRQQPGQSLTLIATANQGSEATYESGFVIDKFPISRPNLTFSTLTVSNMSPEDSSIYLCSVRTGSTEAFFGQGTRLTVV.

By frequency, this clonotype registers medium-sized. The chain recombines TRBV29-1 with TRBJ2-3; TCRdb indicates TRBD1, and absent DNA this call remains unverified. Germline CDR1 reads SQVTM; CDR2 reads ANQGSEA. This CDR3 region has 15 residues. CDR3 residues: CSVTQTATSTDTQYF.

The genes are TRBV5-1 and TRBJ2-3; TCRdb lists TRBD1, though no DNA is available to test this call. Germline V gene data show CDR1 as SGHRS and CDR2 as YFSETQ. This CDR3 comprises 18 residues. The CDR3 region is CASSLFWGEDPSTDTQYF.

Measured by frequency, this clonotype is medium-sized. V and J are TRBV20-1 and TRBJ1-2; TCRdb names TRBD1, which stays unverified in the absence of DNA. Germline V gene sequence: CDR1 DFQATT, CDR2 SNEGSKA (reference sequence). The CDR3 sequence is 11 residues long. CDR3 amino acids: CSARPGLGYTF.

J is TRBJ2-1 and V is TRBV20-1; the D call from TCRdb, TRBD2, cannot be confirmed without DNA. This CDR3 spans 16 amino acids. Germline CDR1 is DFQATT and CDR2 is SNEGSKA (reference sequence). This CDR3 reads CSAGTSDYSTLGEQFF.

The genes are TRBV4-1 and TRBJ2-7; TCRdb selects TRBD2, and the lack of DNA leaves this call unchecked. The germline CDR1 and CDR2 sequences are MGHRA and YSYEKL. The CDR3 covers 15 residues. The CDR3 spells CASSQIAGEGYEQYF.

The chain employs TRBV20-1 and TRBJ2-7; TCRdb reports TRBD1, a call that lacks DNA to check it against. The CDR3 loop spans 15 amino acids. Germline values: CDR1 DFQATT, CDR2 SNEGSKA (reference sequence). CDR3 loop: CSARHPGTGGYEQYF.

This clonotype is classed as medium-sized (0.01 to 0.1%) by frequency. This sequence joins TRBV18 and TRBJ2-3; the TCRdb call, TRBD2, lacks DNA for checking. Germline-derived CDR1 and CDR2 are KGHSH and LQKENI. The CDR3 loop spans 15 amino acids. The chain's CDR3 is CASSPLRAHGDTQYF.

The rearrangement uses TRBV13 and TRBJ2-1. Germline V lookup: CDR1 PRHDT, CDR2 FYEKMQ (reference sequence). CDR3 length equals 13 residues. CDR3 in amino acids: CASSFIGGNEQFF.

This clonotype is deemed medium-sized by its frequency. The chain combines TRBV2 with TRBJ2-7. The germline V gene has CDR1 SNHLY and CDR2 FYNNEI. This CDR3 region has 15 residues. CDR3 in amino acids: CASSDPLGTSYEQYF.

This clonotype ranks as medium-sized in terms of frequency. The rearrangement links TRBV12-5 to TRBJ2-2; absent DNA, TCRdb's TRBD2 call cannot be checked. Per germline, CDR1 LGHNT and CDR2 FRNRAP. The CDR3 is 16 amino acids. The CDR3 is CASGLGTSGVGGELFF.